The rows below give T cell receptor beta chains drawn from one sample of a study of OX40 agonist ivuxolimab in advanced cancers. The repertoire was sequenced with immunoSEQ multiplex PCR; TCRdb's copy has only in-frame clones and lacks some. The top ten clones hold more than 1% of a sample with 55,000 to 85,000 clones, about 80% of them seen once. The sequences come from CD4+ or CD8+ T cells sorted from blood, collected in a trial of the OX40 agonist ivuxolimab. Every receptor here comes from an adult with an advanced solid tumor such as melanoma, head and neck, liver or kidney cancer. The CDR3 runs from the conserved cysteine through the conserved F or W. The D gene is left open where the match is weak. A clone size is listed for some rows: how often the clone was seen (once, few, many), or a class if it is expanded.

v_gene	d_gene	abundance	j_gene	CDR3aa	CDR3nt
TRBV5-4	TRBD1	NA	TRBJ1-2	CASNIQGASWGYTF	TGTGCCAGCAACATACAGGGGGCATCTTGGGGCTACACCTTC
TRBV7-8	TRBD1	once	TRBJ2-3	CASSSLTGGADTQYF	TGTGCCAGCAGCTCCCTGACAGGGGGCGCAGATACGCAGTATTTT
TRBV7-6	TRBD1	NA	TRBJ1-1	CASRAGTGDHTEAFF	TGTGCCAGCAGGGCCGGGACAGGGGACCACACTGAAGCTTTCTTT
TRBV5-6	TRBD1	NA	TRBJ1-3	CASSPERTGGHFSGNTIYF	TGTGCCAGCAGTCCGGAGCGGACAGGTGGACATTTCTCTGGAAACACCATATATTTT
TRBV7-6	NA	NA	TRBJ1-4	CASSLERGEKLFF	TGTGCCAGCAGCTTAGAGAGAGGGGAAAAACTGTTTTTT
TRBV27	NA	NA	TRBJ1-1	CASSPGTVNTEAFF	TGTGCCAGCAGTCCGGGGACGGTAAACACTGAAGCTTTCTTT
TRBV5-4	NA	NA	TRBJ2-2	CASSTQGSGELFF	TGTGCCAGCAGCACTCAGGGTTCCGGGGAGCTGTTTTTT
TRBV6-5	TRBD2	NA	TRBJ2-3	CASMASGGTDTQYF	TGTGCCAGCATGGCTAGCGGGGGCACAGATACGCAGTATTTT
TRBV6-1	TRBD1	NA	TRBJ1-2	CASSVNRDRLANYGYTF	TGTGCCAGCAGTGTAAACCGGGACAGGCTAGCTAACTATGGCTACACCTTC
TRBV7-9	TRBD1	NA	TRBJ1-1	CASSLVAGGNTEAFF	TGTGCCAGCAGCTTAGTGGCAGGGGGGAACACTGAAGCTTTCTTT
TRBV6-1	TRBD2	NA	TRBJ2-7	CASRESVGAGGSYEQYF	TGTGCCAGCAGGGAAAGCGTCGGGGCGGGGGGCTCCTACGAGCAGTACTTC
TRBV7-2	TRBD1	NA	TRBJ2-7	CASSSGQGPSPYEQYF	TGTGCCAGCAGCTCCGGACAGGGGCCTTCCCCCTACGAGCAGTACTTC
TRBV7-2	NA	NA	TRBJ1-1	CASSLVWGRQNTEAFF	TGTGCCAGCAGCTTAGTATGGGGACGGCAGAACACTGAAGCTTTCTTT
TRBV7-3	NA	NA	TRBJ1-6	CASSFLGGDSPLHF	TGTGCCAGCAGCTTCCTGGGGGGGGATTCACCCCTCCACTTT
TRBV7-3	NA	NA	TRBJ2-3	CASGLERVGGTQYF	TGTGCCAGCGGTCTAGAGAGGGTAGGCGGTACGCAGTATTTT
TRBV5-1	NA	NA	TRBJ2-7	CASSTSGLVNEQYF	TGCGCCAGCAGCACCTCGGGACTTGTGAACGAGCAGTACTTC
TRBV19	NA	NA	TRBJ2-3	CASRGLATDTQYF	TGTGCCAGTAGGGGGTTGGCCACAGATACGCAGTATTTT
TRBV15	NA	NA	TRBJ1-5	CATSRDKGLNQPQHF	TGTGCCACCAGCAGAGATAAGGGCCTCAATCAGCCCCAGCATTTT
TRBV5-4	NA	NA	TRBJ1-1	CASSWKKGANTEAFF	TGTGCCAGCAGCTGGAAAAAGGGTGCGAACACTGAAGCTTTCTTT
TRBV10-3	TRBD1	once	TRBJ1-2	CAIHDLGQGGNYGYTF	TGTGCCATTCATGACCTGGGACAGGGGGGTAACTATGGCTACACCTTC
TRBV5-5	TRBD1	NA	TRBJ2-5	CASSFMTGVQETQYF	TGTGCCAGCAGCTTTATGACAGGGGTACAAGAGACCCAGTACTTC
TRBV5-1	TRBD1	NA	TRBJ1-1	CASSSAQGLGTEAFF	TGCGCCAGCAGCTCGGCACAGGGGTTGGGCACTGAAGCTTTCTTT
TRBV5-1	NA	once	TRBJ1-2	CASSQEGRGGYTF	TGCGCCAGCAGTCAGGAAGGGCGGGGTGGCTACACCTTC
TRBV19	TRBD1	NA	TRBJ1-2	CASSSDRGGYTF	TGTGCCAGTAGTAGCGACAGGGGAGGCTACACCTTC
TRBV5-1	NA	NA	TRBJ2-3	CASSPGSTDTQYF	TGCGCCAGCAGCCCCGGATCAACAGATACGCAGTATTTT
TRBV9	NA	NA	TRBJ2-5	CASSVATTTGETQYF	TGTGCCAGCAGCGTAGCTACTACGACGGGAGAGACCCAGTACTTC
TRBV6-5	TRBD1	NA	TRBJ2-7	CASRGTGDEQYF	TGTGCCAGCAGAGGGACAGGGGACGAGCAGTACTTC
TRBV5-1	TRBD1	NA	TRBJ2-5	CASSEGARETQYF	TGCGCCAGCAGCGAGGGGGCGCGGGAGACCCAGTACTTC
TRBV6-1	NA	NA	TRBJ2-2	CASSSLRTGELFF	TGTGCCAGCTCCTCCTTGCGTACCGGGGAGCTGTTTTTT
TRBV19	NA	few	TRBJ2-6	CASSIGTSGANVLTF	TGTGCCAGTAGTATAGGAACCTCTGGGGCCAACGTCCTGACTTTC
TRBV19	TRBD1	NA	TRBJ2-5	CASSRDRGVGETQYF	TGTGCCAGTAGCCGGGACAGGGGAGTGGGGGAGACCCAGTACTTC
TRBV4-2	NA	NA	TRBJ2-2	CASSQPEGGATGELFF	TGTGCCAGCAGCCAACCTGAAGGGGGGGCGACCGGGGAGCTGTTTTTT
TRBV28	NA	once	TRBJ2-2	CASTRGLDTGELFF	TGTGCCAGCACGCGGGGCTTAGACACCGGGGAGCTGTTTTTT
TRBV11-3	NA	NA	TRBJ2-3	CASSQERGPRDTQYF	TGTGCCAGCAGCCAAGAACGGGGGCCGCGGGATACGCAGTATTTT
TRBV29-1	NA	few	TRBJ1-2	CSVVAGGYGYTF	TGCAGCGTTGTAGCAGGAGGGTATGGCTACACCTTC
TRBV6-1	TRBD1	NA	TRBJ1-5	CASSEGTGGRQPQHF	TGTGCCAGCAGTGAAGGGACAGGGGGCCGGCAGCCCCAGCATTTT
TRBV7-2	NA	few	TRBJ2-7	CASSLAYANEQYF	TGTGCCAGCAGCTTAGCTTACGCTAACGAGCAGTACTTC
TRBV7-2	TRBD2	NA	TRBJ2-1	CASSLSSGGPYNEQFF	TGTGCCAGCAGCTTAAGTAGCGGGGGGCCCTACAATGAGCAGTTCTTC
TRBV5-4	NA	once	TRBJ1-1	CASSLVQGEAFF	TGTGCCAGCAGCTTGGTTCAGGGTGAAGCTTTCTTT